This T cell receptor delta chain was obtained from a study of gammadelta T cells in human blood. General study results and limits: Microbial exposure reportedly appeared to drive polyclonal expansion of innate gamma-delta T cells right after birth.

TCRdb called clones anew from the RT-PCR reads with CATT. The sample yields about 900 delta-chain clones, roughly 18% seen once. This clone is categorized as large. Its antigen is currently unknown. The V gene's germline CDR1 is GEAIGNYY and CDR2 EKD. The CDR3 spans 16 residues. Deletions cut 0 bases from V and 0 bases from J, with 5 bases between. The TCR comes from a human fetus. The source material was Vgamma9Vdelta2 gamma-delta T cells from fetal blood. The gene calls are TRDV2 and TRDJ3, with D unresolved. CDR3 sequence reads: CACDTGSSWDTRQMFF. Written as DNA, the CDR3 is TGTGCCTGTGACACCGGTAGCTCCTGGGACACCCGACAGATGTTTTTC.